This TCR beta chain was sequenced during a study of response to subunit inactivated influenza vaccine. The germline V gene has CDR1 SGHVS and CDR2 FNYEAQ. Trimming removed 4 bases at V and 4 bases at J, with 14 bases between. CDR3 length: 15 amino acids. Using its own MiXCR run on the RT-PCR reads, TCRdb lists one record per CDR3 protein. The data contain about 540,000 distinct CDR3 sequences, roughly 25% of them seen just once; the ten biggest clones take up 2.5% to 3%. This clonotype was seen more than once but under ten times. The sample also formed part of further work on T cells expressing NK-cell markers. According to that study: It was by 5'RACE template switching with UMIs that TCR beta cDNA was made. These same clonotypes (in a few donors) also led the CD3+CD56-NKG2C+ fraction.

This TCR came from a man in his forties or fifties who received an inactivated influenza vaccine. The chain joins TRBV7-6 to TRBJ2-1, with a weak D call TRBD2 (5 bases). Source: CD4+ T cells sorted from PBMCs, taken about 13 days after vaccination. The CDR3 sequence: CASSSIRRGYNEQFF. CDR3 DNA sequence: TGTGCCAGCAGCTCGATACGCCGGGGTTACAATGAGCAGTTCTTC. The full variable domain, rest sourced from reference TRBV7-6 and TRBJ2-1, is GAGVSQSPRYKVTKRGQDVALRCDPISGHVSLYWYRQALGQGPEFLTYFNYEAQQDKSGLPNDRFSAERPEGSISTLTIQRTEQRDSAMYRCASSSIRRGYNEQFFGPGTRLTVL.